The clone carrying this T cell receptor beta chain was detected only a few times. The source of the sample is a study of somatic mutations in cytotoxic T cells in rheumatoid arthritis. On the study more broadly: No treatment had yet been given when patient blood (around 30 ml EDTA) was drawn, right after diagnosis.

Researchers isolated CD4+ and CD8+ cells by positive magnetic bead selection and then checked their purity by flow cytometry. TCRdb keeps only in-frame clones here, not all; method: immunoSEQ multiplex PCR. The sample lists around 20,000 clones; 81% were seen once. In germline, CDR1 is LNHNV, CDR2 YYDKDF (reference sequence). The CDR3 has 15 amino acids. Unmatched junction bases numbered 6, after V lost 4 bases and J lost 4 bases. The sequence was obtained from an adult with rheumatoid arthritis. The chain is built from TRBV15 and TRBJ2-2, with 7 positions matching TRBD1. The material sequenced was CD8+ T cells sorted from blood. The CDR3 loop is CATSTRDSGTGELFF. In DNA, the CDR3 is TGTGCCACCAGCACCCGGGACAGCGGCACCGGGGAGCTGTTTTTT.